This TCR beta chain was recovered during a study of blood T cells in healthy people across ages. Next came a second PCR, run for roughly 7 to 12 cycles, which used a sample-barcoded 5' primer along with a J-beta primer mix. TCRdb redid the calling of the 5' RACE reads with MiXCR, one entry per CDR3 protein. The sample carries approximately 1.5 million distinct CDR3 sequences, approximately 43% recorded once. This clonotype was picked up a small number of times. Per the germline V gene, CDR1 is LGHDT and CDR2 is YNNKEL (reference sequence). The CDR3 contains 12 residues. Trimming cost V 3 bases and J 7 bases, with 9 bases left between them.

This chain connects TRBV3-1 to TRBJ1-2; possible D gene TRBD1, 5 bases. The sequenced material came from blood. This clonotype originated in a woman aged 18-30 years in good health. Here the CDR3 DNA reads TGTGCCAGCAGCCAGCAGGGTCTTGGCTACACCTTC. Its translation is CASSQQGLGYTF.